This T cell receptor beta chain was sequenced during a study of shared clonotypes between healthy human individuals. CD45RO-negative, CCR7-selected cells formed the naive CD8 fraction, which excluded terminally differentiated effector memory CD45RA+ cells. The repertoire was sequenced with immunoSEQ multiplex PCR; TCRdb's copy has only in-frame clones and lacks some. The profile shows about 1.9 million clones, about 93% of them singletons. Looked up from germline, CDR1 is MNHEY and CDR2 is SMNVEV (reference sequence). With 3 bases removed from V and 8 bases from J, the gap between germline ends came to 13 bases. The CDR3 sequence is 13 residues long.

V and J are TRBV27 and TRBJ1-1; TRBD1 might be the D (5 bases). Sequencing used naive CD8+ T cells from PBMCs. This receptor was obtained from a man aged 18 to 29 in good health. Some clones in this sample may be carry-over from other donors' samples. CDR3 sequence reads: CASSLGRAQEAFF. CDR3 in DNA: TGTGCCAGCAGTTTGGGCAGGGCCCAGGAAGCTTTCTTT.